This T cell receptor beta chain is from a study of beta chain features in type 1 diabetes (dated by TCRdb to 2016 to 2019). Describing the broader study: Mean age, gender distribution, total cell number and subset yield were not different between patients and healthy donors. Across all samples, some 100,000,000 sorted cells were examined, and cell number per subset correlated strongly with RNA yield. In the study, recently diagnosed type 1 diabetes patients and matched healthy donors were compared on the TCRB repertoires of their sorted circulating CD4+ T cell subsets. Naive and central memory subsets were obtained from all 30 or so donors, but regulatory and stem cell-like memory subsets were isolated from only 8 patients and roughly eight healthy donors. The research as a whole found: Type 1 diabetes patients showed a moderate but significant shortening of TCRB CDR3 length in all four CD4+ subsets. Naive, central memory and regulatory TCRB repertoires appeared to be more similar among patients than among healthy donors. Because small numbers of individuals were included in the HLA sub-analyses, any influence of HLA type on TCRB rearrangement was left unresolved. At VDJ recombination sites, patients with type 1 diabetes made fewer insertions and deleted more nucleotides, a pattern implying thymic rearrangement abnormalities. PCR might favor shorter templates, but patient and control samples were amplified and corrected together, so any skew would affect both groups equally. Because cDNA was sequenced instead of genomic DNA, highly expressing activated cells could be over-represented, though the groups showed no difference in activation or CD3 levels.

From each donor, a single peripheral blood sample of about 120 mL on average was drawn into heparinised tubes. A BD FACSAria II was used to sort naive, central memory, regulatory and stem cell-like memory CD4+ T cells with a panel that included CD45RO, CCR7, CD25, CD127, CD95 and CD27. Every sorted population had a purity above 95%. PBMCs were isolated immediately by Lymphoprep density gradient centrifugation and stained directly without culture. So that batch effects would be minimized, each experiment stained and sorted samples in pairs, pairing one healthy donor with one patient. All of the isolated RNA was reverse transcribed with the High Capacity cDNA Reverse Transcription Kit, so expressed TCRB transcripts were sequenced. Naive, central memory and regulatory T cell samples underwent deep immunoSEQ sequencing, averaging roughly 3.5 million total reads per sample. After sorted cells were lysed in RLT buffer, RNA was extracted with DNase-treated RNeasy Micro or Mini kits, with the choice depending on cell number. Each cell subset was processed on its own to prevent cross-contamination, while patient and healthy donor samples were processed together. The immunoSEQ multiplex PCR was used to amplify TCRB sequences from cDNA, generating 87-bp fragments that spanned the CDR3 region. Sequencing of the amplicons was performed on the Illumina HiSeq platform. The source study handled its data this way. Synthetic template baselines were used to correct PCR bias computationally, reads within Hamming distance 2 were collapsed, and singletons that could not be merged were discarded. Reads were aligned against IMGT so that V, D and J genes, CDR3 length and insertions or deletions at six rearrangement sites could be assigned. Within each subset, clonotype counts were normalized to the number of sorted cells before true diversity and Gini coefficients were calculated with the tcR R package. Repertoire sharing was quantified using the overlap coefficient calculated on TCRB nucleotide sequences. In its TCRdb copy, this immuneACCESS table keeps in-frame sequences only and misses some clones. Where compared with another copy, unresolved V genes explain less than half of these, and the others have no known cause. That table is the source of V, J and clone size, and D and trimming were worked out from the DNA. The sample includes 300,000 to 450,000 clones, with around 10% observed a single time. The ten largest clones represent about 0.6% of the sample.

The CDR3 spans 13 residues, from the cysteine through the phenylalanine. CDR3 DNA only is kept here, 39 bases in frame from base 1. V sheds 3 bases and J sheds 3 bases, leaving 6 bases between their ends. CDR1 and CDR2, per the germline V gene (reference sequence), are LNHDA and SQIVND. This clone was detected only a few times. Its antigen is still unknown. No base quality information exists; no much larger clone differs at one position. The V and J segments used are TRBV19 and TRBJ1-5; the D gene is unclear. The sequenced sample consisted of central memory CD4+ T cells from blood. The sequence came from a man aged 25-45 years with type 1 diabetes. The CDR3 in this case is CASSMGTNQPQHF. Read as DNA, the sequence is TGTGCCAGTAGTATGGGTACCAATCAGCCCCAGCATTTT.